This T cell receptor (beta chain) was obtained from a study of PD-1 blockade in classical Hodgkin lymphoma. Of note for this clone: In the same sample, other DNA sequences code for this CDR3.

Some clones are missing from TCRdb's copy, which holds only in-frame ones; the method was immunoSEQ multiplex PCR. The table has about 94,000 clones, roughly 89% seen once; the top ten hold around 10%. All patients relapsed after autologous stem cell transplantation, and brentuximab vedotin exposure varied. V trimming: 3 bases; J trimming: 2 bases; junction bases outside the gene matches: 6. The V gene's germline CDR1 is MDHEN and CDR2 SYDVKM. This CDR3 region has 15 residues. The V call is TRBV28, the J call TRBJ2-7; 8 bases map to TRBD2. The source was peripheral blood mononuclear cells (PBMCs), collected before the second cycle of nivolumab. This receptor was obtained from a human donor with classical Hodgkin lymphoma. In nucleotides, the CDR3 is TGTGCCAGCAGTTTGGGGCGGGGGGTTCCCTACGAGCAGTACTTC. Protein sequence: CASSLGRGVPYEQYF.